Included here is one T cell receptor (beta chain) sequence, with context. Data came from immunoSEQ multiplex PCR; TCRdb stores just in-frame clones and leaves some out. The sample lists some 640,000 clones; roughly 90% were seen once. Treatment here: about 20 received Ad26.COV2.S at low or high dose, single or two shots; about five received placebo; per-sample allocation not given. Sampling occurred on day 63 after the first vaccine or placebo injection. Donor was an adult aged 18-55 years in Boston. Spike of the Wuhan-strain SARS-CoV-2 was expressed by an Ad26 vector, which formed the vaccine. The data were obtained in a study of Ad26.COV2.S vaccination and SARS-CoV-2 variants. The germline V gene has CDR1 SGHNT and CDR2 YENEEA. The CDR3 runs 12 residues. Trimming stripped 2 bases from V and 7 bases from J, with 9 bases between.

The rearrangement joins TRBV11-3 to TRBJ2-7, with no clear D. The sequence was obtained from a person aged 18-65 years who received the Ad26.COV2.S COVID-19 vaccine or a placebo. The sequences come from peripheral blood, collected in a trial of Ad26.COV2.S vaccine versus placebo. CDR3: CASSLSSSEQYF. For the CDR3, the DNA is TGTGCCAGCAGCTTATCGAGTAGTGAGCAGTACTTC.